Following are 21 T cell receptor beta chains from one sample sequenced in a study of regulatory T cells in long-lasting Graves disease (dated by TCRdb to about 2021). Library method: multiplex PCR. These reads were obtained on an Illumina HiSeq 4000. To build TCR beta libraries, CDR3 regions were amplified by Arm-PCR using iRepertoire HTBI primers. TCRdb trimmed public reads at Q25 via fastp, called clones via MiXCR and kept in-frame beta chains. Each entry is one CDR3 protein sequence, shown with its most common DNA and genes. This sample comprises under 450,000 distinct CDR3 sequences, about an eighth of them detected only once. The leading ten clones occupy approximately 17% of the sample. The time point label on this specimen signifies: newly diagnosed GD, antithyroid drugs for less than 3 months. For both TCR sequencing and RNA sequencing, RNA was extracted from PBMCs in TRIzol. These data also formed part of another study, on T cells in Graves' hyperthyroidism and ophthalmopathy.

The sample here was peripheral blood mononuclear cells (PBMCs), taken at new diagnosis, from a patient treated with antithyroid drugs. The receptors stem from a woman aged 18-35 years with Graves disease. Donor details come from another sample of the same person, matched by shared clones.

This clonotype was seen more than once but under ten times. The CDR3 DNA reads as TGTGCCAGCAGAAGAACCGGGACAGGGGATTCACCCCTCCACTTT. It codes for CASRRTGTGDSPLHF. V and J are TRBV19 and TRBJ1-6; 10 bases are a match to TRBD1. CDR3 length: 15 amino acids. V trimming: 9 bases; J trimming: 8 bases; junction bases outside the gene matches: 10. Germline V lookup: CDR1 LNHDA, CDR2 SQIVND (reference sequence).

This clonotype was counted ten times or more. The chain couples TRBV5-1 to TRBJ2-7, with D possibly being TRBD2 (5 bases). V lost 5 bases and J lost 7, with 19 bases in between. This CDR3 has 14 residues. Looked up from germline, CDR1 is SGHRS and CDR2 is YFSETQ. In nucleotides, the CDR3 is TGCGCCAGCAGTTCATTCCCGGGCGGCGGGGAGCAGTACGTC. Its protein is CASSSFPGGGEQYV.

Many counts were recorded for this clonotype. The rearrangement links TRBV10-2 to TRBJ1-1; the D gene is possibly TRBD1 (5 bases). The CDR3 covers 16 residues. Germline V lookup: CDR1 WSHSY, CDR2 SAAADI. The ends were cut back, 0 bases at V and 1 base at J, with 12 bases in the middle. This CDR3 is CASSESTGGRNTEAFF. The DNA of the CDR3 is TGCGCCAGCAGTGAGTCGACGGGGGGTCGGAACACTGAAGCTTTCTTT.

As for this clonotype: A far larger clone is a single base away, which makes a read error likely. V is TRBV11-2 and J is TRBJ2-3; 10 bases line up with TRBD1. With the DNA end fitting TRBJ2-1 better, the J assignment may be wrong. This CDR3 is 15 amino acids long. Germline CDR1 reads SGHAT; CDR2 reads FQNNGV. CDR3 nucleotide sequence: TGTGCCAGCAGCTTATGGGACAGGGGTTTCTACGAGCAGTTCTTC. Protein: CASSLWDRGFYEQFF.

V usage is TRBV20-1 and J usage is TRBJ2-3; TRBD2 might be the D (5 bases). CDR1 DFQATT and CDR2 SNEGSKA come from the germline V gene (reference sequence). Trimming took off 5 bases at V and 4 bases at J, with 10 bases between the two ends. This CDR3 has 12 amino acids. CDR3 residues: CSAPEAADTQYF. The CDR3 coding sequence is TGCAGTGCTCCGGAGGCGGCAGATACGCAGTATTTT.

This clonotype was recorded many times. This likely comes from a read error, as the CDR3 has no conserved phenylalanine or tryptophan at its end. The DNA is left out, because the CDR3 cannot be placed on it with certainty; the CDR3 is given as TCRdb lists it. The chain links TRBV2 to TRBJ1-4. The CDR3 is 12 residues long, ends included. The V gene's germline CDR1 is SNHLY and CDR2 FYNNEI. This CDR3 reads CASSEEGPARCT.

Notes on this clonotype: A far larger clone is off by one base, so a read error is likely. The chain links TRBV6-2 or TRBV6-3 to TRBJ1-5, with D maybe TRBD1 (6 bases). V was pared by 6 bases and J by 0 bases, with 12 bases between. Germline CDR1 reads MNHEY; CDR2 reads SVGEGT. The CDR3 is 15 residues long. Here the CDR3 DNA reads TGTGCCAGCAGCGTGCAGGGGATTAGCAATCAGCCCCAGCATTTT. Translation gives CASSVQGISNQPQHF.

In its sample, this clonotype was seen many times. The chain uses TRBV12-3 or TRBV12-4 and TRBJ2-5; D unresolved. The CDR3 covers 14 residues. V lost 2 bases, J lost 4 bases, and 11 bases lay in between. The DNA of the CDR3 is TGTGCCAGCAGTTTAAACAGTAACCGAGAGACCCAGTACTTC. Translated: CASSLNSNRETQYF.

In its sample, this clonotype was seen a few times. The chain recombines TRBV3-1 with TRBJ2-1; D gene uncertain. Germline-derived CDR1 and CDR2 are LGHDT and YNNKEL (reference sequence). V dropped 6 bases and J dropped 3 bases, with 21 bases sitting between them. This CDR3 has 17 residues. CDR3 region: CASSPDSGRVSYNEQFF. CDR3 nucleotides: TGTGCCAGCAGTCCCGATTCGGGCCGGGTAAGCTACAATGAGCAGTTCTTC.

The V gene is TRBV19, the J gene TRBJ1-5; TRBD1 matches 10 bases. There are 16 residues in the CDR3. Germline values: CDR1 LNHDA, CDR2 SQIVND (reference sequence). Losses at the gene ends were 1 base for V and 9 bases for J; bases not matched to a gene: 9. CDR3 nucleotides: TGTGCCAGTAGTATAGGGGACAGGGGCTGGGGCGGGCCCCAGCATTTT. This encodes CASSIGDRGWGGPQHF.

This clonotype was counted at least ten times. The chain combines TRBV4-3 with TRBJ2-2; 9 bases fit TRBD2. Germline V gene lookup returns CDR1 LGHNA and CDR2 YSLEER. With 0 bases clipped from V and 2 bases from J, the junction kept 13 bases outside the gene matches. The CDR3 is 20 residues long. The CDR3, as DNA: TGCGCCAGCAGCCAAGATCTGGTGACTAGCGGCCGCTTAAACACCGGGGAGCTGTTTTTT. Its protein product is CASSQDLVTSGRLNTGELFF.

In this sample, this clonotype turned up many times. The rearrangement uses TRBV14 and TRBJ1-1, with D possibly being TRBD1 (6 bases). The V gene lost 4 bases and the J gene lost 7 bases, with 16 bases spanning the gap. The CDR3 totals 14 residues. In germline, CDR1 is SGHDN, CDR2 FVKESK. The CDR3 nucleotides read TGTGCCAGCAGCCCTTACGCGGGGGCTATTGAAGCTTTCTTT. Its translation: CASSPYAGAIEAFF.

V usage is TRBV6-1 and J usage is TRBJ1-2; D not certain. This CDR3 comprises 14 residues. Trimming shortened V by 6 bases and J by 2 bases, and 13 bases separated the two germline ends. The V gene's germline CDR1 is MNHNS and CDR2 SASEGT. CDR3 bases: TGTGCCAGCAGCCGCATACCTAAGAACTATGGCTACACCTTC. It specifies CASSRIPKNYGYTF.

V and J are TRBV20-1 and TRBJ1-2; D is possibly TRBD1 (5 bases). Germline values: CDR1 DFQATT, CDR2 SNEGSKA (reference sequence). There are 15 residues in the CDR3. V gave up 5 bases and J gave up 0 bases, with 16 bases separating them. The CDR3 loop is CSASSEGTPNYGYTF. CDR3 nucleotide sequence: TGCAGTGCTTCCTCTGAAGGGACCCCTAACTATGGCTACACCTTC.

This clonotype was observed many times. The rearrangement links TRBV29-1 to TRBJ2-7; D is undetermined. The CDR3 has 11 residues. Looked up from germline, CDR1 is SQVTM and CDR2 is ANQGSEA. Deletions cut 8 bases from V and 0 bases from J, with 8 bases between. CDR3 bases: TGCAGCATACGGAGCTCCTACGAGCAGTACGTC. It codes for CSIRSSYEQYV.

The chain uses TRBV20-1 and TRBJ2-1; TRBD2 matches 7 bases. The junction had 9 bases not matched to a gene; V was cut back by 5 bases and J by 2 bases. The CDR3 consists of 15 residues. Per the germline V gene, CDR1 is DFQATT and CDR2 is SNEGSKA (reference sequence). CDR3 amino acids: CSAPIGLVTYNEQFF. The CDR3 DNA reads TGCAGTGCTCCTATCGGACTAGTAACCTACAATGAGCAGTTCTTC.

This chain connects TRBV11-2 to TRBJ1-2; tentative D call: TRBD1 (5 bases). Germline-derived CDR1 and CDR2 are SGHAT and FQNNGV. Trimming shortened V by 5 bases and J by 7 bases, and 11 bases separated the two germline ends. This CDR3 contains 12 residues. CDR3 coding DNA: TGTGCCAGCAGCCAAGGGGACCTTGGCTACACCTTC. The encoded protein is CASSQGDLGYTF.

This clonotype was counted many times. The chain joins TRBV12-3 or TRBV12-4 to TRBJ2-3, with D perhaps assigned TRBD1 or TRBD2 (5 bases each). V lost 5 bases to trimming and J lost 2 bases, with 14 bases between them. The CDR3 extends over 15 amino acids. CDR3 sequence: CASSLQPGPTDTQYF. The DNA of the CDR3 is TGTGCCAGCAGTCTCCAACCGGGGCCCACAGATACGCAGTATTTT.

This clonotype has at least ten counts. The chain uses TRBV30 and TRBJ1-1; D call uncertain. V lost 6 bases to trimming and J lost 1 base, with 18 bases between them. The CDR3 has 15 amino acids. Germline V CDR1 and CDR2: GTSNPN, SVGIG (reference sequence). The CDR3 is CACMRLARTNTEAFF. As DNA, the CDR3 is TGTGCCTGCATGAGACTGGCCAGGACGAACACTGAAGCTTTCTTT.

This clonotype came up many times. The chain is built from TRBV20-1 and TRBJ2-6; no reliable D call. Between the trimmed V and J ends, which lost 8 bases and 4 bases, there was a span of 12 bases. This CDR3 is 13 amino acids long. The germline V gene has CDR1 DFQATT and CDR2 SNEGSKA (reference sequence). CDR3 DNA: TGCAGTCCAATTCTCGGAGGGGCCAACGTCCTGACTTTC. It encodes CSPILGGANVLTF.

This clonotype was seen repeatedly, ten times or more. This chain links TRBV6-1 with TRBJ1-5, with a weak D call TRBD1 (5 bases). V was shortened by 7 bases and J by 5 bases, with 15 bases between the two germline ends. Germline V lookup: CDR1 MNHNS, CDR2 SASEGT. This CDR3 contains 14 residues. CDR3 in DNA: TGTGCCAGCACCACGAGACAGAGCGATCAGCCCCAGCATTTT. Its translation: CASTTRQSDQPQHF.